This T cell receptor beta chain was profiled in a study of cytomegalovirus exposure and HLA in healthy donors. The study's findings and limits: Later analysis suggested links between common viral pathogens and several top significant clusters. Associated with cytomegalovirus, according to the listing, were 150 to 200 TCR beta chains. It was reported that TCR beta sequences correctly inferred the HLA-A and HLA-B alleles for most subjects.

Points on this clone: Its antigen is as yet unknown.

With 60 Vbeta and 13 Jbeta primers, the PCR was carried out. Original handling: Later, 65 million to 85 million unique TCR beta chains were counted in an analysis, and roughly 11 million of them were shared. Generated by immunoSEQ multiplex PCR, the TCRdb table keeps only in-frame clones and is missing some. The V and J calls and clone size come from that table; D and trimming were worked out from the DNA. The sample shows some 140,000 clones, roughly 83% of them seen only once. The germline gives CDR1 SGHRS, CDR2 YFSETQ. V lost 0 bases, J lost 5 bases, and 12 bases lay in between. This CDR3 comprises 15 residues.

What was sequenced was PBMCs. The TCR was taken from a female donor in good health and CMV-seronegative. The J gene is TRBJ2-1, the V gene TRBV5-1; the D gene is possibly TRBD2 (5 bases). CDR3 DNA sequence: TGCGCCAGCAGCTTGGCGCCTAGCATAGACAATGAGCAGTTCTTC. This sequence encodes CASSLAPSIDNEQFF.